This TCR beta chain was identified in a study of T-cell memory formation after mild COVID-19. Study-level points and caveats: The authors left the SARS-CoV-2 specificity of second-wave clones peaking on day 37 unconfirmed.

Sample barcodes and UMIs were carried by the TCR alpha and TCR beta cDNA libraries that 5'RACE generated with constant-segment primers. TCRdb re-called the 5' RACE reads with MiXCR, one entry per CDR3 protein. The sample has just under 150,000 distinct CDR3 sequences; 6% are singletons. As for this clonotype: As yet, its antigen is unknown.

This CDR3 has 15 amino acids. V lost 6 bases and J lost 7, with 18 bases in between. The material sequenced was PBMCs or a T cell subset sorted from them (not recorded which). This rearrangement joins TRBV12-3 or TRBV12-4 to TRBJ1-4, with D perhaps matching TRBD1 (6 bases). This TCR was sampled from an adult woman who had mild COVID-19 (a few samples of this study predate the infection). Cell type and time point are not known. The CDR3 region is CASRTVGRGGEKLFF. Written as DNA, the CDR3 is TGTGCCAGCAGGACCGTGGGAAGGGGGGGTGAAAAACTGTTTTTT.